This is a list of T cell receptor beta chains from one sample in a study of T cells in localized non-small cell lung cancer. Sequenced by immunoSEQ multiplex PCR; TCRdb stores in-frame clones only, minus some. This sample has about 52,000 clones, with roughly 86% found just once. Here the sequenced sample was PBMCs, taken before any cancer treatment. The receptor source for this set is a female donor with stage II lung adenocarcinoma. Each CDR3 is given with its conserved first and last residue. Fields, in order: clone size, J gene, V gene, D gene, CDR3 protein, CDR3 DNA. D genes are given only for firm matches. Expanded clones get a size class; other rows say once, few or many, or leave the size out.

. TRBJ2-7 TRBV10-1 . CASSDRGLGTYEQYF TGCGCCAGCAGTGACCGCGGCCTGGGGACCTACGAGCAGTACTTC
. TRBJ1-4 TRBV13 . CASSQEGFSDEKLFF TGTGCCAGCAGCCAGGAGGGGTTTAGTGATGAAAAACTGTTTTTT
. TRBJ2-7 TRBV5-8 TRBD1 CASSWTGGSYEQYF TGTGCCAGCAGCTGGACAGGGGGCTCCTACGAGCAGTACTTC
. TRBJ1-2 TRBV5-6 TRBD1 CASSLGQGNYGYTF TGTGCCAGCAGCTTGGGACAGGGGAACTATGGCTACACCTTC
. TRBJ2-7 TRBV30 . CAWEGSEFSYEQYF TGTGCCTGGGAAGGCAGCGAATTCTCCTACGAGCAGTACTTC
once TRBJ1-1 TRBV29-1 . CSVDEGARNTEAFF TGCAGCGTTGACGAGGGCGCTAGGAACACTGAAGCTTTCTTT
. TRBJ1-6 TRBV5-1 TRBD1 CASSLGNRGNSPLHF TGCGCCAGCAGCTTGGGAAACAGGGGAAATTCACCCCTCCACTTT
few TRBJ1-1 TRBV2 . CASSEVRRGLADAFF TGTGCCAGCAGTGAAGTACGCCGGGGGCTAGCGGATGCTTTCTTT
. TRBJ1-5 TRBV6-5 . CASTVGGSYQPQHF TGTGCCAGCACCGTAGGGGGGTCCTATCAGCCCCAGCATTTT
. TRBJ2-7 TRBV30 TRBD1 CAAGGLYEQYF TGTGCGGCAGGGGGCCTCTACGAGCAGTACTTC
. TRBJ1-3 TRBV11-2 TRBD1 CASSPRTGSGNTIYF TGTGCCAGCAGCCCGAGGACAGGCTCTGGAAACACCATATATTTT
few TRBJ2-1 TRBV29-1 . CSAERRDTGYNEQFF TGCAGCGCCGAGAGGCGGGACACTGGATACAATGAGCAGTTCTTC
. TRBJ1-1 TRBV19 . CASSMTEFMNTEAFF TGTGCCAGTAGTATGACGGAGTTCATGAACACTGAAGCTTTCTTT
. TRBJ1-1 TRBV28 . CASRVDRGARGTEAFF TGTGCCAGCAGAGTAGATCGCGGGGCGAGGGGCACTGAAGCTTTCTTT
. TRBJ2-1 TRBV5-4 . CASSLVQTDNEQFF TGTGCCAGCAGCTTGGTACAAACCGACAATGAGCAGTTCTTC
once TRBJ1-4 TRBV18 . CASSPLTGVGEKLFF TGTGCCAGCTCACCGTTGACAGGAGTTGGTGAAAAACTGTTTTTT
. TRBJ2-7 TRBV21-1 . CASSKRDFRTGSYEQYF TGTGCCAGCAGCAAAAGGGACTTTAGGACCGGATCCTACGAGCAGTACTTC
. TRBJ1-6 TRBV19 TRBD1 CASTLGGSDSPLHF TGTGCCAGTACCTTAGGGGGCTCGGATTCACCCCTCCACTTT
. TRBJ2-2 TRBV6-5 . CASSYSGGELFF TGTGCCAGCAGTTACTCCGGCGGGGAGCTGTTTTTT
. TRBJ1-6 TRBV19 . CASSIQAMRGSYNSPLHF TGTGCCAGTAGTATCCAGGCAATGAGAGGGTCCTATAATTCACCCCTCCACTTT
. TRBJ2-2 TRBV4-1 TRBD2 CASSQDRVTSGKTGELFF TGCGCCAGCAGCCAAGATCGTGTGACTAGCGGGAAAACCGGGGAGCTGTTTTTT
. TRBJ1-2 TRBV27 . CASSSQISPHYGYTF TGTGCCAGCAGTTCCCAGATAAGTCCCCACTATGGCTACACCTTC
. TRBJ2-5 TRBV5-1 TRBD2 CASSPVSSGGQETQYF TGCGCCAGCAGCCCTGTATCTAGCGGGGGCCAAGAGACCCAGTACTTC
. TRBJ2-3 TRBV19 . CASSQQGGGADTQYF TGTGCCAGTAGTCAACAGGGAGGTGGTGCAGATACGCAGTATTTT
. TRBJ2-1 TRBV4-2 . CASSQEGRGSYNEQFF TGTGCCAGCAGCCAAGAAGGGCGGGGCTCCTACAATGAGCAGTTCTTC
. TRBJ2-7 TRBV18 . CASSPGPNYEQYF TGTGCCAGCTCACCGGGACCGAACTACGAGCAGTACTTC
. TRBJ1-1 TRBV5-4 . CASSLEASSEAFF TGTGCCAGCAGCCTGGAGGCATCTTCTGAAGCTTTCTTT
few TRBJ1-1 TRBV25-1 TRBD1 CASSVTGQGNTEAFF TGTGCCAGCAGTGTAACGGGACAGGGAAATACTGAAGCTTTCTTT
. TRBJ1-5 TRBV4-2 . CASSQVANQPQHF TGTGCCAGCAGCCAAGTTGCCAATCAGCCCCAGCATTTT